This T cell receptor beta chain was identified in a study of cytomegalovirus exposure and HLA in healthy donors. Study-wide findings and caveats: Later on, a genetic analysis was performed. It linked a missense variant in DCLRE1C with V- and J-gene trimming of TCR beta. The records held CMV serostatus as the only immune exposure information. In a later analysis, most CMV-associated TCR beta chains appeared HLA-restricted. While the bulk of TCR sequences proved rare, some public TCRs turned up in many donors.

Points on this clone: Antigen unknown.

This CDR3 has 14 residues. Germline CDR1 and CDR2: SGHKS and YYEKEE (reference sequence). The V and J ends lost 2 bases and 6 bases respectively, with 14 bases between them. In the PCR, 60 Vbeta and 13 Jbeta primers were used. Libraries were prepared by immunoSEQ multiplex PCR; TCRdb keeps only in-frame clonotypes and omits some of them. The table records approximately 130,000 clones, nearly 80% of them present only once. This receptor was identified in a woman in her 40s in good health and CMV-seronegative. This sequence joins TRBV5-5 and TRBJ1-2, with D possibly being TRBD1 (6 bases). The sample was PBMCs. The CDR3 coding sequence is TGTGCCAGCAGCTTTGTGTCAGGGGCTGATGGCTACACCTTC. Protein sequence: CASSFVSGADGYTF.